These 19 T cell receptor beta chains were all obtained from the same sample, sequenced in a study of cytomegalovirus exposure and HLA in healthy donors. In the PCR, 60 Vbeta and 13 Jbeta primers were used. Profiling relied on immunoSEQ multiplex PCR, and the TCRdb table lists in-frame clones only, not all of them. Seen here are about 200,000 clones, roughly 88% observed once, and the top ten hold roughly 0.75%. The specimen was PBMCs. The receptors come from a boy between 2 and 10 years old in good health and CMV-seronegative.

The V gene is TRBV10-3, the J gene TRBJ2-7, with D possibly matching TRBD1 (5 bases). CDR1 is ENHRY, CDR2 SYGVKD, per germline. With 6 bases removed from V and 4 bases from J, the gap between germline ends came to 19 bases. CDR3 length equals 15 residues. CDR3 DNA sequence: TGTGCCATCAGCGCAAAGGGGATGGGTAGTTACGAGCAGTACTTC. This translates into CAISAKGMGSYEQYF.

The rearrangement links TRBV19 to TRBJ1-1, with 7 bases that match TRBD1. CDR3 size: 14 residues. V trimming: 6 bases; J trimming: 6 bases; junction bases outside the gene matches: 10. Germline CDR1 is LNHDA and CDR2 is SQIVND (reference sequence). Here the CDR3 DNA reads TGTGCCAGTAGCACAGGGGAGGTGAGTTCTGAAGCTTTCTTT. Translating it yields CASSTGEVSSEAFF.

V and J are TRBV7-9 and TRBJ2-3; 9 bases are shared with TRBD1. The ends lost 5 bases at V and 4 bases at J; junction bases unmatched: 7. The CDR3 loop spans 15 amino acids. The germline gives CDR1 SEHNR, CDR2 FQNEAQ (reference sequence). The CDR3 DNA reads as TGTGCCAGCAGCAGTACAGGGGGCTCGGCAGATACGCAGTATTTT. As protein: CASSSTGGSADTQYF.

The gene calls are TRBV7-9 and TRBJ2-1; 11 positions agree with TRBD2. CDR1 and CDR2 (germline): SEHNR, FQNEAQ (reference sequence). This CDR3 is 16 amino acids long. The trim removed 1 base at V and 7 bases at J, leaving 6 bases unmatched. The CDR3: CASSLGPSGRQNEQFF. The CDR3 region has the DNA TGTGCCAGCAGCTTAGGTCCTAGCGGGAGGCAGAATGAGCAGTTCTTC.

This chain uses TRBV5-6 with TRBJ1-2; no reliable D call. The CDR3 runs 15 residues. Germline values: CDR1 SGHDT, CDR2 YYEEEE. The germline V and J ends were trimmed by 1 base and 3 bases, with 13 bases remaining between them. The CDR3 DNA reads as TGTGCCAGCAGCTTGTTCTTTCGAGAAGACTATGGCTACACCTTC. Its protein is CASSLFFREDYGYTF.

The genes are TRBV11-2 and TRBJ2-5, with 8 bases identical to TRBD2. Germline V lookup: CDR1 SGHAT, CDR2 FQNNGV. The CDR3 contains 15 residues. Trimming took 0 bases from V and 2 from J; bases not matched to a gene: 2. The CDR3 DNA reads TGTGCCAGCAGCTTAGATAGCGGGACTCAAGAGACCCAGTACTTC. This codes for CASSLDSGTQETQYF.

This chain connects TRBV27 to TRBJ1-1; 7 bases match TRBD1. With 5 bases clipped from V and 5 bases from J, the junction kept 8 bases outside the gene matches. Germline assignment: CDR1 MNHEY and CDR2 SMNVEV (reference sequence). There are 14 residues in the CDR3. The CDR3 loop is CASSMDRMGTEAFF. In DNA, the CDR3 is TGTGCCAGCAGTATGGACAGGATGGGAACTGAAGCTTTCTTT.

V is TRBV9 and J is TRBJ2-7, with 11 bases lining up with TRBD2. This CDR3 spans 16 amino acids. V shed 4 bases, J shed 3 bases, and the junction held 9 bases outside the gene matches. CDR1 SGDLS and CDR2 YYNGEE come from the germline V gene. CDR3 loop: CASSLGLAGRLYEQYF. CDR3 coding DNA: TGTGCCAGCAGCCTCGGACTAGCGGGCCGTCTCTACGAGCAGTACTTC.

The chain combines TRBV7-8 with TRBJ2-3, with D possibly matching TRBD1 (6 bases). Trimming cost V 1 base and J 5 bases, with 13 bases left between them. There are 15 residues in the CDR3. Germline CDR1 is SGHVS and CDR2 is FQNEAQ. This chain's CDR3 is CASSLEVGAGDTQYF. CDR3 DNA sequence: TGTGCCAGCAGCTTAGAGGTGGGGGCCGGAGATACGCAGTATTTT.

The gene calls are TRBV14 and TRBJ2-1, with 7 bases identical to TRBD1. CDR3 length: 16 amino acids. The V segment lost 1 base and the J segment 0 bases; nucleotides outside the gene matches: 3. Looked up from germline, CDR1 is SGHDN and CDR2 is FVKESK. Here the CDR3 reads CASSQATGSSYNEQFF. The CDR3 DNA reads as TGTGCCAGCAGCCAAGCGACAGGGAGCTCCTACAATGAGCAGTTCTTC. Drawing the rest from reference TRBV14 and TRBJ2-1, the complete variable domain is EAGVTQFPSHSVIEKGQTVTLRCDPISGHDNLYWYRRVMGKEIKFLLHFVKESKQDESGMPNNRFLAERTGGTYSTLKVQPAELEDSGVYFCASSQATGSSYNEQFFGPGTRLTVL.

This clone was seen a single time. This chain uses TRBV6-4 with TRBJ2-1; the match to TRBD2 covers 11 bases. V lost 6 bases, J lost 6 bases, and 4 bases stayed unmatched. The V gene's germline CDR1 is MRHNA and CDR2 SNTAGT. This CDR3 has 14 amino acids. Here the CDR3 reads CASSLAGGSNEQFF. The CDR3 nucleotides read TGTGCCAGCAGCCTAGCGGGAGGCAGCAATGAGCAGTTCTTC.

CDR3 loop: CAHGPGQGARETQYF. The DNA of the CDR3 is TGTGCCCACGGCCCGGGACAGGGGGCACGAGAGACCCAGTACTTC. The chain combines TRBV7-3 with TRBJ2-5; the match to TRBD1 covers 12 bases. The ends lost 11 bases at V and 4 bases at J; junction bases unmatched: 11. CDR1 is SGHTA and CDR2 is FQGTGA in the germline V gene. The CDR3 loop spans 15 amino acids.

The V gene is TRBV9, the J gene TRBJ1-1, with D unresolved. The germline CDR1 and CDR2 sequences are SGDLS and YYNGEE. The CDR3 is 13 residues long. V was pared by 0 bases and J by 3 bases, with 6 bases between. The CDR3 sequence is CASSVARDTEAFF. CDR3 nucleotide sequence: TGTGCCAGCAGCGTAGCTAGAGACACTGAAGCTTTCTTT.

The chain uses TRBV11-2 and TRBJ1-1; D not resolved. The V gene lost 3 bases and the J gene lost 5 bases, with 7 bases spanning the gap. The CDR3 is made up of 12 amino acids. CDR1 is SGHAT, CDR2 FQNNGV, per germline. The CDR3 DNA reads TGTGCCAGCAGCTTTACCCGGACTGAAGCTTTCTTT. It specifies CASSFTRTEAFF.

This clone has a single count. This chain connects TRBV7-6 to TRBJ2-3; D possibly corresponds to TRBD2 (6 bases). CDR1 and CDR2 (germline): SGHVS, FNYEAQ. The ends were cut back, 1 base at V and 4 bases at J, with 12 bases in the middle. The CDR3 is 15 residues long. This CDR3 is CASSLVGEVADTQYF. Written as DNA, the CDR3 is TGTGCCAGCAGCTTAGTGGGGGAGGTTGCAGATACGCAGTATTTT. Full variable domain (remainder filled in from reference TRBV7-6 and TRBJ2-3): GAGVSQSPRYKVTKRGQDVALRCDPISGHVSLYWYRQALGQGPEFLTYFNYEAQQDKSGLPNDRFSAERPEGSISTLTIQRTEQRDSAMYRCASSLVGEVADTQYFGPGTRLTVL.

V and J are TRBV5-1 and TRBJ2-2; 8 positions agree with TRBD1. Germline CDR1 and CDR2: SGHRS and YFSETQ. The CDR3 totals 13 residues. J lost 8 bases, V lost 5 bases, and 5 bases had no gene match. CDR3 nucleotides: TGCGCCAGCAGTCAGGGGGCGCGGGGGGAGCTGTTTTTT. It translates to CASSQGARGELFF. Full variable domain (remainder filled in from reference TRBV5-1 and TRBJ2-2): KAGVTQTPRYLIKTRGQQVTLSCSPISGHRSVSWYQQTPGQGLQFLFEYFSETQRNKGNFPGRFSGRQFSNSRSEMNVSTLELGDSALYLCASSQGARGELFFGEGSRLTVL.

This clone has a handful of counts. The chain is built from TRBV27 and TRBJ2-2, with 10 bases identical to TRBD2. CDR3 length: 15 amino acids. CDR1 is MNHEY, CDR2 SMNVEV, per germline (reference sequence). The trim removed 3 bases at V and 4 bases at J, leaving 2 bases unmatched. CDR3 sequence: CASSFPSGGTGELFF. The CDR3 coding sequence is TGTGCCAGCAGTTTCCCTAGCGGGGGCACCGGGGAGCTGTTTTTT.

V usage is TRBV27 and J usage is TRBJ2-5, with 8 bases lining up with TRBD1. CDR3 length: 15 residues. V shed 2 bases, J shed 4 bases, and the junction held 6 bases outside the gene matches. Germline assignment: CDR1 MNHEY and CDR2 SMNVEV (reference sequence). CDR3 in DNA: TGTGCCAGCAGTTTACGGGGGACAGGAGGAGAGACCCAGTACTTC. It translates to CASSLRGTGGETQYF.

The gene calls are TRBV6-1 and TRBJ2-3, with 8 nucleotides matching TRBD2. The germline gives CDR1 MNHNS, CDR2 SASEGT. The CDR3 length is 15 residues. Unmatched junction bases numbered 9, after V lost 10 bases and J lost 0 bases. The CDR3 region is CATGGASGSTDTQYF. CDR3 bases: TGTGCCACGGGGGGGGCGTCTGGGAGCACAGATACGCAGTATTTT.